This T cell receptor beta chain was observed in a study of shared T cell receptors in the human thymus. CDR1 SGHRS and CDR2 YFSETQ come from the germline V gene. V was clipped by 0 bases and J by 1 base, with 8 bases between them. The length of the CDR3 is 14 residues. Produced via immunoSEQ multiplex PCR; TCRdb's table is partial and in-frame only. The data contain around 340,000 clones, 85% to 95% of them singletons. V and J are TRBV5-1 and TRBJ2-7; maybe TRBD1 (5 bases). Specimen: thymocytes. The TCR was taken from a human donor. DNA for the CDR3: TGCGCCAGCAGCTTGGACAGGTTGTCCTACGAGCAGTACTTC. Its protein is CASSLDRLSYEQYF. Variable domain in full (rest from reference TRBV5-1 and TRBJ2-7): KAGVTQTPRYLIKTRGQQVTLSCSPISGHRSVSWYQQTPGQGLQFLFEYFSETQRNKGNFPGRFSGRQFSNSRSEMNVSTLELGDSALYLCASSLDRLSYEQYFGPGTRLTVT.